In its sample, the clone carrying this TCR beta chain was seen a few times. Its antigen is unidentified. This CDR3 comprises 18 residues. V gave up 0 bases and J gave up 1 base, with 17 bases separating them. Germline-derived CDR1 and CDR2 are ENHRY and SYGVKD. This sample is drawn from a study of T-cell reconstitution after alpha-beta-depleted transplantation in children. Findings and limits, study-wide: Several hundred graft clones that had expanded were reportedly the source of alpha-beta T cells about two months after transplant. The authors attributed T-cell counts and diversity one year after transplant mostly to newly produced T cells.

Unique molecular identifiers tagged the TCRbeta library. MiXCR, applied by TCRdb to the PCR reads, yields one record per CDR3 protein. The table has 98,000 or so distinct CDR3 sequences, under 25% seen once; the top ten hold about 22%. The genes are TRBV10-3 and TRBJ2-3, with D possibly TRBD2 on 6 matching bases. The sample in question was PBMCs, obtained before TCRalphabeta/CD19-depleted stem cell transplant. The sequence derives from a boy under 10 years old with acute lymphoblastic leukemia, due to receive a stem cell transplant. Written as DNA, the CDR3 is TGTGCCATCAGTGAGTCGATGGTAGCGGAGGGACGCACAGATACGCAGTATTTT. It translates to CAISESMVAEGRTDTQYF.